The 13 T cell receptor beta chains below all came from one sample that was sequenced in a study of cytomegalovirus exposure and HLA in healthy donors. Researchers ran the PCR with 60 Vbeta and 13 Jbeta primers. Data came from immunoSEQ multiplex PCR; TCRdb stores just in-frame clones and leaves some out. The sample carries roughly 180,000 clones, about four fifths recorded once. The sample comprised PBMCs. The receptor set was obtained from a girl aged 5-17 years in good health and CMV-seropositive.

J is TRBJ2-1 and V is TRBV29-1; 7 bases match TRBD2. The V gene end was trimmed by 6 bases and the J gene end by 0 bases; junction bases not matched to a gene: 8. Germline CDR1 and CDR2: SQVTM and ANQGSEA. The CDR3 length is 15 residues. The CDR3 DNA reads as TGCAGCGTGGAGCCCTGGACTAGCTCCTACAATGAGCAGTTCTTC. It specifies CSVEPWTSSYNEQFF.

The chain combines TRBV7-9 with TRBJ2-1; 10 bases agree with TRBD2. The CDR3 has 16 residues. The J segment lost 8 bases and the V segment lost 4 bases, leaving 11 bases of the junction unmatched. The V gene's germline CDR1 is SEHNR and CDR2 FQNEAQ (reference sequence). The CDR3 protein is CASSWEAGGLFYEQFF. CDR3 sequence (DNA): TGTGCCAGCAGCTGGGAAGCGGGGGGGCTGTTCTATGAGCAGTTCTTC. Full variable domain (outside the CDR3, taken from reference TRBV7-9 and TRBJ2-1): DTGVSQNPRHKITKRGQNVTFRCDPISEHNRLYWYRQTLGQGPEFLTYFQNEAQLEKSRLLSDRFSAERPKGSFSTLEIQRTEQGDSAMYLCASSWEAGGLFYEQFFGPGTRLTVL.

The genes are TRBV4-1 and TRBJ2-3; 10 bases are a match to TRBD1. In germline, CDR1 is MGHRA, CDR2 YSYEKL. This CDR3 is 18 amino acids long. Germline trimming cut 0 bases from V and 3 bases from J; bases unmatched to any gene: 9. The CDR3 DNA reads as TGCGCCAGCAGCCAAGATCCCTGGACAGGGGGACTTACAGATACGCAGTATTTT. Residues: CASSQDPWTGGLTDTQYF.

The rearrangement links TRBV4-3 to TRBJ2-5, with D possibly being TRBD1 (6 bases). The V and J ends lost 1 base and 5 bases respectively, with 14 bases between them. Germline V lookup: CDR1 LGHNA, CDR2 YSLEER. The CDR3 loop spans 15 amino acids. CDR3 DNA sequence: TGCGCCAGCAGCCAAGGATCCGGGACACGGGAGACCCAGTACTTC. The encoded protein is CASSQGSGTRETQYF.

The V and J genes are TRBV15 and TRBJ2-3, with 8 bases identical to TRBD2. Germline V lookup: CDR1 LNHNV, CDR2 YYDKDF (reference sequence). The CDR3 has 16 residues. Germline trimming cut 4 bases from V and 3 bases from J; bases unmatched to any gene: 9. The CDR3 sequence: CATSTPSGGRTDTQYF. The CDR3 coding sequence is TGTGCCACCAGCACACCGAGCGGGGGCCGGACAGATACGCAGTATTTT.

The chain links TRBV19 to TRBJ2-2; D gene ambiguous. The CDR3 has 11 residues. The ends were cut back, 6 bases at V and 8 bases at J, with 7 bases in the middle. CDR1 is LNHDA and CDR2 is SQIVND in the germline V gene (reference sequence). CDR3: CASSIRGELFF. DNA of the CDR3: TGTGCCAGTAGCATTCGGGGGGAGCTGTTTTTT.

This clone was seen once. The genes are TRBV4-3 and TRBJ2-7; perhaps TRBD2 as D (5 bases). The germline CDR1 and CDR2 sequences are LGHNA and YSLEER. Trimming shortened V by 1 base and J by 3 bases, and 10 bases separated the two germline ends. The CDR3 has 14 residues. The CDR3 reads CASSQGVSGYEQYF. The CDR3 bases are TGCGCCAGCAGCCAAGGGGTCAGCGGCTACGAGCAGTACTTC.

V gene TRBV29-1 combines with J gene TRBJ2-5; 13 positions agree with TRBD2. The CDR3 loop spans 15 amino acids. V lost 7 bases to trimming and J lost 5 bases; unmatched junction nucleotides: 10. Germline V gene data show CDR1 as SQVTM and CDR2 as ANQGSEA. The CDR3 nucleotides are TGCAGCGGTAGACTAGCGGGGGGCCGTAGGGAGACCCAGTACTTC. Translated: CSGRLAGGRRETQYF.

The gene calls are TRBV11-2 and TRBJ2-7; 10 bases line up with TRBD1. The V and J ends lost 5 bases and 3 bases, in that order; junction bases with no gene match: 7. The germline gives CDR1 SGHAT, CDR2 FQNNGV. The CDR3 covers 15 residues. CDR3 residues: CASSPRDRGFYEQYF. The CDR3 bases are TGTGCCAGCAGCCCCCGGGACAGGGGCTTCTACGAGCAGTACTTC.

The V call is TRBV11-2, the J call TRBJ2-7; TRBD2 aligns across 7 bases. V lost 5 bases and J lost 0; bases outside the gene matches: 7. From germline, CDR1 is SGHAT and CDR2 FQNNGV. The CDR3 consists of 15 residues. The CDR3 is CASSPAAGSSYEQYF. DNA for the CDR3: TGTGCCAGCAGCCCAGCAGCGGGGAGCTCCTACGAGCAGTACTTC.

The chain has TRBV2 and TRBJ1-2; no clear D. The CDR3 totals 17 residues. V dropped 4 bases and J dropped 0 bases, with 18 bases sitting between them. Germline V gives CDR1 SNHLY, CDR2 FYNNEI. In nucleotides, the CDR3 is TGTGCCAGCAGTGTAGAGGCCGCGGGAATACCTAACTATGGCTACACCTTC. Translated: CASSVEAAGIPNYGYTF.

CDR3 amino acids: CASSYLRTDLNEQFF. The CDR3 nucleotides read TGTGCCAGCAGTTACCTACGGACAGACCTCAATGAGCAGTTCTTC. The J gene is TRBJ2-1, the V gene TRBV27; tentatively, D is TRBD1 (6 bases). The CDR3 sequence is 15 residues long. V was clipped by 4 bases and J by 6 bases, with 16 bases between them. In germline, CDR1 is MNHEY, CDR2 SMNVEV (reference sequence).

The chain employs TRBV2 and TRBJ2-7; the match to TRBD1 covers 10 bases. The CDR3 length is 12 residues. CDR1 and CDR2 (germline): SNHLY, FYNNEI. The CDR3 nucleotides are TGTGGAACGGGGACAGGGGAAGGCGAGCAGTACTTC. Translated, it gives CGTGTGEGEQYF.